The rows below give T cell receptor beta chains drawn from one sample of a study of vaccination effects on CD4 cells after COVID-19. Repertoires were generated with immunoSEQ multiplex PCR, while TCRdb's copy carries only in-frame clones and drops some. The table has 27,000 or so clones, around 82% seen once. Their antigens are not known. This specimen was CD4+ T cells from PBMCs cultured with HCoV-NL63 spike peptides, taken after COVID-19 vaccination. The receptors originated from a human donor who received a COVID-19 vaccine. Some clones in this sample may be carry-over from other donors' samples. Each CDR3 is given with its conserved first and last residue. Each record gives: CDR3 DNA, CDR3 protein, D gene, J gene, V gene, clone size. The D gene is left open where the match is weak. Rows give clone size only sometimes, using once, few, many, or a class for an expanded clone.

CDR3nt: TGTGCCAGCAGTACTACACCCGGGACGATCACTGAAGCTTTCTTT
CDR3aa: CASSTTPGTITEAFF
d_gene: -
j_gene: TRBJ1-1
v_gene: TRBV6-5
abundance: -

CDR3nt: TGTGCCAGCGTCGCTGGGCCTGGGGCCAACGTCCTGACTTTC
CDR3aa: CASVAGPGANVLTF
d_gene: -
j_gene: TRBJ2-6
v_gene: TRBV6-5
abundance: -

CDR3nt: TGTGCCAGCAGCGCAGGGAGGGCCTACAATGAGCAGTTCTTC
CDR3aa: CASSAGRAYNEQFF
d_gene: TRBD2
j_gene: TRBJ2-1
v_gene: TRBV9
abundance: -

CDR3nt: TGTGCCAGCAGCTGGGACCGACTTTATGGCTACACCTTC
CDR3aa: CASSWDRLYGYTF
d_gene: -
j_gene: TRBJ1-2
v_gene: TRBV6-5
abundance: -

CDR3nt: TGTGCCAGCAGTTCCACAGGGAACACTGAAGCTTTCTTT
CDR3aa: CASSSTGNTEAFF
d_gene: -
j_gene: TRBJ1-1
v_gene: TRBV25-1
abundance: -

CDR3nt: TGTGCCACCAGTGATCTCAATGAACAGGGTACCTATGGCTACACCTTC
CDR3aa: CATSDLNEQGTYGYTF
d_gene: -
j_gene: TRBJ1-2
v_gene: TRBV24-1
abundance: -

CDR3nt: TGTGCCAGCTCACCACTAAAGACCCAGGGGGATGGCTACACCTTC
CDR3aa: CASSPLKTQGDGYTF
d_gene: TRBD1
j_gene: TRBJ1-2
v_gene: TRBV18
abundance: -

CDR3nt: TGTGCCAGCAGCTTAAGGGGGGGGCGAGGCTACACCTTC
CDR3aa: CASSLRGGRGYTF
d_gene: -
j_gene: TRBJ1-2
v_gene: TRBV5-4
abundance: -

CDR3nt: TGTGCCAGCAGCAAACAGGGGGCCCAGTACTTC
CDR3aa: CASSKQGAQYF
d_gene: TRBD1
j_gene: TRBJ2-5
v_gene: TRBV6-2/TRBV6-3
abundance: -

CDR3nt: TGTGCCAGCAGCTTATTAGGCGGCCGCTCCTATAATTCACCCCTCCACTTT
CDR3aa: CASSLLGGRSYNSPLHF
d_gene: -
j_gene: TRBJ1-6
v_gene: TRBV7-2
abundance: few

CDR3nt: TGTGCCAGCAGTTTATCATACAATGAGCAGTTCTTC
CDR3aa: CASSLSYNEQFF
d_gene: -
j_gene: TRBJ2-1
v_gene: TRBV28
abundance: -

CDR3nt: TGCAGCGTGATAAGGGCGACTAGCGGGAGCGGTAATGAGCAGTTCTTC
CDR3aa: CSVIRATSGSGNEQFF
d_gene: TRBD2
j_gene: TRBJ2-1
v_gene: TRBV29-1
abundance: -

CDR3nt: TGTGCCAGCAGCTTCGTGAGCTCTGGAAACACCATATATTTT
CDR3aa: CASSFVSSGNTIYF
d_gene: -
j_gene: TRBJ1-3
v_gene: TRBV5-5
abundance: -

CDR3nt: TGTGCCAGCAGCTTGAGGGGGCTTCCTAGCACAGATACGCAGTATTTT
CDR3aa: CASSLRGLPSTDTQYF
d_gene: TRBD1
j_gene: TRBJ2-3
v_gene: TRBV5-5
abundance: -

CDR3nt: TGCAGTGCTAGTATTGGGAGTGCAGCTGGAAACACCATATATTTT
CDR3aa: CSASIGSAAGNTIYF
d_gene: -
j_gene: TRBJ1-3
v_gene: TRBV20-1
abundance: few

CDR3nt: TGTGCCAGCAGTGAATCTGGGGGCGCTGCCAATCAGCCCCAGCATTTT
CDR3aa: CASSESGGAANQPQHF
d_gene: -
j_gene: TRBJ1-5
v_gene: TRBV6-1
abundance: -

CDR3nt: TGTGCCAGCAGCAGAGGTTGGACTGAAGCTTTCTTT
CDR3aa: CASSRGWTEAFF
d_gene: -
j_gene: TRBJ1-1
v_gene: TRBV6-5
abundance: -

CDR3nt: TGCGCCAGCAGCCAAGATCCCCAGAGAGGGCCCCAGCATTTT
CDR3aa: CASSQDPQRGPQHF
d_gene: -
j_gene: TRBJ1-5
v_gene: TRBV4-1
abundance: -

CDR3nt: TGCGCCAGCAGCCAGGGACTAGCGGGGGACTCGTTCTTC
CDR3aa: CASSQGLAGDSFF
d_gene: TRBD2
j_gene: TRBJ2-1
v_gene: TRBV4-3
abundance: -

CDR3nt: TGTGCCAGCAGTTTACTGGGACGCGGCGGCTACACCTTC
CDR3aa: CASSLLGRGGYTF
d_gene: -
j_gene: TRBJ1-2
v_gene: TRBV12-3/TRBV12-4
abundance: few

CDR3nt: TGTGCCAGCAGTTGGGATTCGGGACGTCCAAAAGTATTCTTT
CDR3aa: CASSWDSGRPKVFF
d_gene: -
j_gene: TRBJ1-1
v_gene: TRBV6-5
abundance: -

CDR3nt: TGTGCCAGCAGTTACGACAAAGCCTATGGCTACACCTTC
CDR3aa: CASSYDKAYGYTF
d_gene: -
j_gene: TRBJ1-2
v_gene: TRBV7-2
abundance: -

CDR3nt: TGTGCCAGTAGTATACAGGGTTTAGACACCGGGGAGCTGTTTTTT
CDR3aa: CASSIQGLDTGELFF
d_gene: -
j_gene: TRBJ2-2
v_gene: TRBV19
abundance: -

CDR3nt: TGTGCCACCGACCGGGACAAGAACTATGGCTACACCTTC
CDR3aa: CATDRDKNYGYTF
d_gene: -
j_gene: TRBJ1-2
v_gene: TRBV15
abundance: -

CDR3nt: TGTGCCAGCAGCTTATTGTGGGGATCGCGGGAGACCCAGTACTTC
CDR3aa: CASSLLWGSRETQYF
d_gene: -
j_gene: TRBJ2-5
v_gene: TRBV7-2
abundance: once

CDR3nt: TGTGCCAGCAGTCCTGAGGGGGTCACCGGGGAGCTGTTTTTT
CDR3aa: CASSPEGVTGELFF
d_gene: -
j_gene: TRBJ2-2
v_gene: TRBV6-4
abundance: -

CDR3nt: TGTGCCAGCAGCTTCGACAGGAAAGAGACCCAGTACTTC
CDR3aa: CASSFDRKETQYF
d_gene: -
j_gene: TRBJ2-5
v_gene: TRBV7-2
abundance: -

CDR3nt: TGCGCCAGCAGTGAGTCTAGCGGGGGCCTGCAGTATTTT
CDR3aa: CASSESSGGLQYF
d_gene: TRBD2
j_gene: TRBJ2-3
v_gene: TRBV10-2
abundance: -

CDR3nt: TGTGCCAGTAAAACCCCGATTCCGGGAATGACTGAAGCTTTCTTT
CDR3aa: CASKTPIPGMTEAFF
d_gene: -
j_gene: TRBJ1-1
v_gene: TRBV19
abundance: -

CDR3nt: TGTGCCAGCAGCAGGGGGAAGGGCTCACCCCTCCACTTT
CDR3aa: CASSRGKGSPLHF
d_gene: -
j_gene: TRBJ1-6
v_gene: TRBV3-1/TRBV3-2
abundance: -

CDR3nt: TGTGCCAGCAGCCAGACAGGGAGGGATTCACCCCTCCACTTT
CDR3aa: CASSQTGRDSPLHF
d_gene: TRBD1
j_gene: TRBJ1-6
v_gene: TRBV7-8
abundance: few

CDR3nt: TGTGCCAGCAGCCAAGATGGGAGGGTCCAAGAGACCCAGTACTTC
CDR3aa: CASSQDGRVQETQYF
d_gene: TRBD2
j_gene: TRBJ2-5
v_gene: TRBV4-2
abundance: few

CDR3nt: TGTGCCAGCAGCTCCCTAGCGGTGGGGGGGAGGGATACGCAGTATTTT
CDR3aa: CASSSLAVGGRDTQYF
d_gene: TRBD2
j_gene: TRBJ2-3
v_gene: TRBV7-3
abundance: -

CDR3nt: TGTGCCAGCAGTGACTGGGGGGGATCCTCTGGCACAGATACGCAGTATTTT
CDR3aa: CASSDWGGSSGTDTQYF
d_gene: TRBD2
j_gene: TRBJ2-3
v_gene: TRBV6-4
abundance: -

CDR3nt: TGCGCCAGCACTTTACAGGGGGCGAACACCGGGGAGCTGTTTTTT
CDR3aa: CASTLQGANTGELFF
d_gene: TRBD1
j_gene: TRBJ2-2
v_gene: TRBV5-1
abundance: -

CDR3nt: TGTGCCAGCAGCCTCGGGACAGCCAACACCGGGGAGCTGTTTTTT
CDR3aa: CASSLGTANTGELFF
d_gene: TRBD1
j_gene: TRBJ2-2
v_gene: TRBV9
abundance: -

CDR3nt: TGTGCCAGCAGTCTGCTTGGGGGGTCTGGGGCCAACGTCCTGACTTTC
CDR3aa: CASSLLGGSGANVLTF
d_gene: -
j_gene: TRBJ2-6
v_gene: TRBV6-2/TRBV6-3
abundance: -

CDR3nt: TGTGCCAGCAGATTAGACTGGGACCAAGAGACCCAGTACTTC
CDR3aa: CASRLDWDQETQYF
d_gene: -
j_gene: TRBJ2-5
v_gene: TRBV6-5
abundance: -

CDR3nt: TGTGCCAGCTCACCATGGGCAGCGAGCTCTGGAAACACCATATATTTT
CDR3aa: CASSPWAASSGNTIYF
d_gene: -
j_gene: TRBJ1-3
v_gene: TRBV18
abundance: once

CDR3nt: TGCGCCAGCAGCAGCATTAACAGGGGGCGGAACACCGGGGAGCTGTTTTTT
CDR3aa: CASSSINRGRNTGELFF
d_gene: TRBD1
j_gene: TRBJ2-2
v_gene: TRBV5-1
abundance: few

CDR3nt: TGTGCCAGCAGGGATAACCTAGCCAAAAACATTCAGTACTTC
CDR3aa: CASRDNLAKNIQYF
d_gene: -
j_gene: TRBJ2-4
v_gene: TRBV2
abundance: -

CDR3nt: TGTGCCAGCAGTCACCCCTCCGCAGGGAAGGCTAATGAAAAACTGTTTTTT
CDR3aa: CASSHPSAGKANEKLFF
d_gene: -
j_gene: TRBJ1-4
v_gene: TRBV6-6
abundance: -

CDR3nt: TGTGCCAGCAGCCGTACCCGGGACCTCGCCTATGGCTACACCTTC
CDR3aa: CASSRTRDLAYGYTF
d_gene: -
j_gene: TRBJ1-2
v_gene: TRBV6-5
abundance: -

CDR3nt: TGCGCCAGCAGCTTGGCCCCAGGAACGAACACCGGGGAGCTGTTTTTT
CDR3aa: CASSLAPGTNTGELFF
d_gene: -
j_gene: TRBJ2-2
v_gene: TRBV5-1
abundance: -

CDR3nt: TGTGCCAGCAGCTCGGGACAGCAACCCTATGGCTACACCTTC
CDR3aa: CASSSGQQPYGYTF
d_gene: TRBD1
j_gene: TRBJ1-2
v_gene: TRBV5-5
abundance: once

CDR3nt: TGCGCCAGCAGCCCCGGGACAGATTATCGTGAAGCTTTCTTT
CDR3aa: CASSPGTDYREAFF
d_gene: TRBD1
j_gene: TRBJ1-1
v_gene: TRBV5-1
abundance: -

CDR3nt: TGTGCCAGCAGCGGGGGTCCCTACAATGAGCAGTTCTTC
CDR3aa: CASSGGPYNEQFF
d_gene: -
j_gene: TRBJ2-1
v_gene: TRBV7-3
abundance: -

CDR3nt: TGTGCCAGCACCGACCGTAAACAGGGGTGGTACACTGAAGCTTTCTTT
CDR3aa: CASTDRKQGWYTEAFF
d_gene: TRBD1
j_gene: TRBJ1-1
v_gene: TRBV5-6
abundance: -

CDR3nt: TGTGCCAGCTCACAACGTGGGAATGCGAACACTGAAGCTTTCTTT
CDR3aa: CASSQRGNANTEAFF
d_gene: -
j_gene: TRBJ1-1
v_gene: TRBV18
abundance: -

CDR3nt: TGTGCCAGTATGGGGGTCTCTGGGGCCAACGTCCTGACTTTC
CDR3aa: CASMGVSGANVLTF
d_gene: -
j_gene: TRBJ2-6
v_gene: TRBV19
abundance: -

CDR3nt: TGTGCCAGCTCCCCACCCAGCTCTGGGGCCAACGTCCTGACTTTC
CDR3aa: CASSPPSSGANVLTF
d_gene: -
j_gene: TRBJ2-6
v_gene: TRBV18
abundance: -

CDR3nt: TGTGCCTGGAAAAGGTTTGTCTCCACTGAAGCTTTCTTT
CDR3aa: CAWKRFVSTEAFF
d_gene: -
j_gene: TRBJ1-1
v_gene: TRBV30
abundance: -

CDR3nt: TGTGCCAGCAGTGAAGACAGGGGCACGAGTGAAAAACTGTTTTTT
CDR3aa: CASSEDRGTSEKLFF
d_gene: TRBD1
j_gene: TRBJ1-4
v_gene: TRBV6-1
abundance: -

CDR3nt: TGTGCCAGCAGTAACCGGGTCCTTCAGCCCCAGCATTTT
CDR3aa: CASSNRVLQPQHF
d_gene: -
j_gene: TRBJ1-5
v_gene: TRBV5-8
abundance: -